These 32 T cell receptor beta chains were all obtained from the same sample, sequenced in a study of T cells in localized non-small cell lung cancer. The repertoire was sequenced with immunoSEQ multiplex PCR; TCRdb's copy has only in-frame clones and lacks some. The profile covers 35,000 to 40,000 clones, with around 94% appearing a single time and more than 5.5% taken by the ten largest. Sequencing was performed on peripheral blood, taken before any cancer treatment. These receptors all come from a female donor aged 60 or older with stage I lung adenocarcinoma.

V usage is TRBV7-3 and J usage is TRBJ2-7, with TRBD1 matching over 8 bases. J lost 3 bases, V lost 4 bases, and 8 bases had no gene match. The CDR3 extends over 15 amino acids. Germline CDR1 is SGHTA and CDR2 is FQGTGA. CDR3 bases: TGTGCCAGCAGCTGGGCTTGGGGACAGGACTACGAGCAGTACTTC. Translated: CASSWAWGQDYEQYF.

The J gene is TRBJ1-1, the V gene TRBV27; unclear D gene. Germline V gene sequence: CDR1 MNHEY, CDR2 SMNVEV (reference sequence). This CDR3 comprises 17 residues. V dropped 2 bases and J dropped 4 bases, with 20 bases sitting between them. CDR3 nucleotide sequence: TGTGCCAGCAGTTTACGAATTCGTGTTGGGTTGGGCACTGAAGCTTTCTTT. It yields the protein CASSLRIRVGLGTEAFF.

Notes on this clone: The same CDR3 also results from other DNA sequences found in this sample. The genes are TRBV7-3 and TRBJ1-6, with 8 bases that match TRBD1. From germline, CDR1 is SGHTA and CDR2 FQGTGA. The CDR3 runs 14 residues. J lost 6 bases, V lost 3 bases, and 1 base had no gene match. The CDR3 region is CASSLTGVNSPLHF. The DNA of the CDR3 is TGTGCCAGCAGCTTGACAGGGGTTAATTCACCCCTCCACTTT. Full variable domain (missing parts from reference TRBV7-3 and TRBJ1-6): GAGVSQTPSNKVTEKGKYVELRCDPISGHTALYWYRQSLGQGPEFLIYFQGTGAADDSGLPNDRFFAVRPEGSVSTLKIQRTERGDSAVYLCASSLTGVNSPLHFGNGTRLTVT.

V gene TRBV15 combines with J gene TRBJ1-1, with D perhaps TRBD1 (5 bases). This CDR3 is built from 16 residues. In germline, CDR1 is LNHNV, CDR2 YYDKDF (reference sequence). With 8 bases removed from V and 1 base from J, the gap between germline ends came to 20 bases. The CDR3 spells CATVRTRGRANTEAFF. The CDR3 DNA is TGTGCCACCGTCCGGACGCGGGGCAGGGCGAACACTGAAGCTTTCTTT.

V usage is TRBV6-5 and J usage is TRBJ1-6; no clear D gene. CDR3 length: 13 amino acids. Trimming took off 6 bases at V and 4 bases at J, with 7 bases between the two ends. CDR1 is MNHEY, CDR2 SVGAGI, per germline. DNA for the CDR3: TGTGCCAGCAGGCGGGAGTATAATTCACCCCTCCACTTT. Protein sequence: CASRREYNSPLHF.

The genes are TRBV7-2 and TRBJ2-3; no clear D. The CDR3 is 16 residues long. V gave up 0 bases and J gave up 2 bases, with 12 bases separating them. Germline loops: CDR1 SGHTA, CDR2 FQGNSA. The CDR3 nucleotides are TGTGCCAGCAGCTTAGCGATGCTGCCTTCCACAGATACGCAGTATTTT. It yields the protein CASSLAMLPSTDTQYF.

The gene calls are TRBV5-1 and TRBJ2-3; weak D call: TRBD1 (5 bases). Trimming left V 2 bases short and J 0 bases short, with 13 bases between. Germline CDR1 is SGHRS and CDR2 is YFSETQ. This CDR3 has 16 amino acids. The CDR3 reads CASSFWGTPSTDTQYF. As DNA, the CDR3 is TGCGCCAGCAGCTTCTGGGGCACACCTAGCACAGATACGCAGTATTTT.

The chain employs TRBV9 and TRBJ1-6; D is unclear. Per germline, CDR1 SGDLS and CDR2 YYNGEE. CDR3 length: 14 amino acids. Trimming took off 0 bases at V and 8 bases at J, with 9 bases between the two ends. CDR3 in DNA: TGTGCCAGCAGCGTAGCGGACCCTCATTCACCCCTCCACTTT. It translates to CASSVADPHSPLHF.

The gene calls are TRBV7-9 and TRBJ2-2; TRBD2 matches at 11 bases. Losses at the gene ends were 5 bases for V and 4 bases for J; bases not matched to a gene: 3. Germline V lookup: CDR1 SEHNR, CDR2 FQNEAQ (reference sequence). The CDR3 spans 15 residues. The CDR3 region is CASSILAGVTGELFF. CDR3 bases: TGTGCCAGCAGCATACTAGCGGGGGTCACCGGGGAGCTGTTTTTT.

The rearrangement uses TRBV7-9 and TRBJ2-5, with D tentatively TRBD1 or TRBD2 (5 bases each). Looked up from germline, CDR1 is SEHNR and CDR2 is FQNEAQ (reference sequence). Trimming stripped 4 bases from V and 1 base from J, with 10 bases between. This CDR3 is 14 amino acids long. The CDR3 DNA sequence: TGTGCCAGCAGCTCCGGGACCCGCCAAGAGACCCAGTACTTC. It translates to CASSSGTRQETQYF. Combining the CDR3 with reference TRBV7-9 and TRBJ2-5 gives the whole variable domain DTGVSQNPRHKITKRGQNVTFRCDPISEHNRLYWYRQTLGQGPEFLTYFQNEAQLEKSRLLSDRFSAERPKGSFSTLEIQRTEQGDSAMYLCASSSGTRQETQYFGPGTRLLVL.

The chain employs TRBV10-3 and TRBJ1-4, with 8 bases lining up with TRBD1. V lost 3 bases, J lost 7 bases, and 7 bases stayed unmatched. Germline CDR1 ENHRY, CDR2 SYGVKD. This CDR3 has 15 residues. The CDR3 is CAISEGTGWSEKLFF. In nucleotides, the CDR3 is TGTGCCATCAGTGAAGGGACAGGTTGGAGTGAAAAACTGTTTTTT.

The chain couples TRBV27 to TRBJ2-3, with D possibly being TRBD2 (6 bases). Germline lookup yields CDR1 MNHEY and CDR2 SMNVEV (reference sequence). With 5 bases removed from V and 8 bases from J, the gap between germline ends came to 14 bases. The CDR3 has 13 amino acids. The CDR3 reads CASSRRDSATQYF. The CDR3 bases are TGTGCCAGCAGTCGCCGGGACTCCGCTACGCAGTATTTT.

CDR3 protein: CASSSGTGENEKLFF. In DNA, the CDR3 is TGTGCCAGCAGCTCGGGGACAGGGGAGAATGAAAAACTGTTTTTT. V is TRBV7-8 and J is TRBJ1-4, with TRBD1 matching over 10 bases. The CDR3 is made up of 15 amino acids. V lost 4 bases, J lost 5 bases, and 4 bases stayed unmatched. CDR1 is SGHVS and CDR2 is FQNEAQ in the germline V gene.

The genes are TRBV10-3 and TRBJ2-3; the D gene is possibly TRBD2 (6 bases). Per germline, CDR1 ENHRY and CDR2 SYGVKD. Trimming removed 3 bases at V and 2 bases at J, with 9 bases between. The CDR3 loop spans 14 amino acids. Here the CDR3 reads CAISDAGYTDTQYF. Written as DNA, the CDR3 is TGTGCCATCAGTGATGCGGGGTACACAGATACGCAGTATTTT.

The CDR3 protein is CAIGQGLYNSPLHF. Written as DNA, the CDR3 is TGTGCCATTGGACAGGGCTTATATAATTCACCCCTCCACTTT. V usage is TRBV2 and J usage is TRBJ1-6; TRBD1 aligns across 8 bases. Germline V gene sequence: CDR1 SNHLY, CDR2 FYNNEI. J was trimmed by 4 bases and V by 10 bases; bases with no gene match: 6. There are 14 residues in the CDR3.

This sequence joins TRBV27 and TRBJ1-2, with D maybe TRBD1 (5 bases). This CDR3 is 18 amino acids long. The germline CDR1 and CDR2 sequences are MNHEY and SMNVEV (reference sequence). V was shortened by 5 bases and J by 4 bases, with 26 bases between the two germline ends. CDR3 region: CASSQNRDPTGFGYGYTF. The CDR3 DNA follows: TGTGCCAGCAGTCAGAACCGGGACCCCACCGGGTTTGGCTATGGCTACACCTTC.

This clone turned up a few times. The chain carries TRBV4-1 and TRBJ1-1, with D hard to call. The CDR3 consists of 15 residues. Trimming cost V 0 bases and J 0 bases, with 8 bases left between them. In germline, CDR1 is MGHRA, CDR2 YSYEKL. The CDR3 region has the DNA TGCGCCAGCAGCCAAGATCGGGCAATGAACACTGAAGCTTTCTTT. It specifies CASSQDRAMNTEAFF.

The rearrangement uses TRBV18 and TRBJ1-6, with D tentatively TRBD1 (6 bases). CDR1 is KGHSH and CDR2 is LQKENI in the germline V gene. Trimming cost V 4 bases and J 9 bases, with 16 bases left between them. This CDR3 region has 15 residues. This CDR3 reads CASSRETGSGSPLHF. The CDR3 nucleotides are TGTGCCAGCTCACGGGAGACAGGCTCTGGTTCACCCCTCCACTTT. Drawing the rest from reference TRBV18 and TRBJ1-6, the complete variable domain is NAGVMQNPRHLVRRRGQEARLRCSPMKGHSHVYWYRQLPEEGLKFMVYLQKENIIDESGMPKERFSAEFPKEGPSILRIQQVVRGDSAAYFCASSRETGSGSPLHFGNGTRLTVT.

The genes are TRBV7-9 and TRBJ1-5; perhaps TRBD1 as D (5 bases). From germline, CDR1 is SEHNR and CDR2 FQNEAQ (reference sequence). CDR3 size: 17 residues. V was trimmed by 1 base and J by 1 base, leaving 14 bases between them. CDR3 amino acids: CASSLEGRGYSNQPQHF. In DNA, the CDR3 is TGTGCCAGCAGCTTAGAGGGGCGGGGATACAGCAATCAGCCCCAGCATTTT.

The chain is built from TRBV6-5 and TRBJ1-1, with a possible D match to TRBD1 (5 bases). Germline V gene lookup returns CDR1 MNHEY and CDR2 SVGAGI. The CDR3 totals 15 residues. V was pared by 0 bases and J by 11 bases, with 19 bases between. CDR3 DNA: TGTGCCAGCAGTTACTCGAGGCTGGGGCGGGGGAAGGCTTTCTTT. Its translation: CASSYSRLGRGKAFF.

The chain links TRBV2 to TRBJ1-6; possibly TRBD1 for D (6 bases). Germline CDR1 is SNHLY and CDR2 is FYNNEI. Between the trimmed V and J ends, which lost 3 bases and 6 bases, there was a span of 9 bases. The CDR3 sequence is 14 residues long. CDR3 sequence (DNA): TGTGCCAGCAGTGACAGGGGAACTAATTCACCCCTCCACTTT. This encodes CASSDRGTNSPLHF. Based on the CDR3 plus reference TRBV2 and TRBJ1-6, the full variable domain is EPEVTQTPSHQVTQMGQEVILRCVPISNHLYFYWYRQILGQKVEFLVSFYNNEISEKSEIFDDQFSVERPDGSNFTLKIRSTKLEDSAMYFCASSDRGTNSPLHFGNGTRLTVT.

This clone was detected only a few times. The chain uses TRBV7-2 and TRBJ2-5; 12 positions match TRBD1. Trimming removed 3 bases from V and 5 bases from J; junction bases left unmatched: 4. The CDR3 totals 15 residues. CDR1 is SGHTA, CDR2 FQGNSA, per germline. The CDR3 spells CASSLGTGGRETQYF. CDR3 nucleotides: TGTGCCAGCAGCTTGGGGACAGGGGGCAGGGAGACCCAGTACTTC.

V usage is TRBV10-3 and J usage is TRBJ1-5; D is possibly TRBD1 (5 bases). Germline-derived CDR1 and CDR2 are ENHRY and SYGVKD. Trimming removed 10 bases from V and 2 bases from J, with 15 bases in between. This CDR3 is built from 14 residues. The CDR3 DNA reads TGTGCCACTTGGGCGGGGGTCGGCAATCAGCCCCAGCATTTT. Encoded protein: CATWAGVGNQPQHF.

The rearrangement joins TRBV6-4 to TRBJ2-1, with 13 bases matching TRBD2. Trimming removed 3 bases from V and 6 bases from J; junction bases left unmatched: 2. CDR3 length: 15 residues. Germline CDR1 reads MRHNA; CDR2 reads SNTAGT. CDR3 in amino acids: CASSDTSGGANEQFF. The CDR3 DNA reads as TGTGCCAGCAGTGATACTAGCGGGGGGGCCAATGAGCAGTTCTTC.

V is TRBV15 and J is TRBJ1-1, with D unresolved. Trimming left V 2 bases short and J 1 base short, with 5 bases between. This CDR3 comprises 13 residues. CDR1 and CDR2 from the germline V gene are LNHNV and YYDKDF (reference sequence). CDR3 nucleotides: TGTGCCACCAGCAGAAGCCCGAACACTGAAGCTTTCTTT. This encodes CATSRSPNTEAFF.

The rearrangement uses TRBV28 and TRBJ1-1; no firm D call. CDR1 is MDHEN, CDR2 SYDVKM, per germline. The CDR3 loop spans 16 amino acids. V lost 5 bases and J lost 4, with 20 bases in between. The CDR3 nucleotides read TGTGCCAGCAGTATCGTATGGTGGCCGGAGGGCACTGAAGCTTTCTTT. Translating gives CASSIVWWPEGTEAFF.

V and J are TRBV19 and TRBJ1-2; no reliable D call. Germline CDR1 reads LNHDA; CDR2 reads SQIVND (reference sequence). The CDR3 covers 14 residues. V lost 1 base and J 4 bases, leaving 10 bases between the germline ends. This chain's CDR3 is CASSIGGVGYGYTF. The CDR3 DNA follows: TGTGCCAGTAGTATAGGCGGGGTTGGCTATGGCTACACCTTC. Combining the CDR3 with reference TRBV19 and TRBJ1-2 gives the whole variable domain DGGITQSPKYLFRKEGQNVTLSCEQNLNHDAMYWYRQDPGQGLRLIYYSQIVNDFQKGDIAEGYSVSREKKESFPLTVTSAQKNPTAFYLCASSIGGVGYGYTFGSGTRLTVV.

The chain links TRBV5-4 to TRBJ2-5, with TRBD1 identical over 9 bases. Germline CDR1 and CDR2: SGHNT and YYREEE (reference sequence). Losses at the gene ends were 6 bases for V and 1 base for J; bases not matched to a gene: 19. The CDR3 totals 19 residues. In nucleotides, the CDR3 is TGTGCCAGCACCCACCGGGACAGGGTTTTACGGGGAGCCCAAGAGACCCAGTACTTC. The encoded protein is CASTHRDRVLRGAQETQYF.

The chain has TRBV6-1 and TRBJ1-5; D is unresolved. The CDR3 length is 13 residues. Germline assignment: CDR1 MNHNS and CDR2 SASEGT. V shed 5 bases and J shed 6 bases, with 11 bases lying between them. The CDR3 reads CASSQREGQPQHF. The DNA for the CDR3 is TGTGCCAGCAGTCAGCGGGAGGGTCAGCCCCAGCATTTT.

The J gene is TRBJ1-1, the V gene TRBV15; TRBD1 matches at 10 bases. Trimming cost V 3 bases and J 3 bases; bases outside gene matches: 22. CDR1 is LNHNV, CDR2 YYDKDF, per germline (reference sequence). This CDR3 has 21 amino acids. This chain's CDR3 is CATSSGIRIPRDRGRDTEAFF. Here the CDR3 DNA reads TGTGCCACCAGCAGTGGAATCCGGATCCCCCGGGACAGGGGAAGGGACACTGAAGCTTTCTTT.

This sequence joins TRBV5-6 and TRBJ1-1; D may be TRBD1 (5 bases). The CDR3 has 16 amino acids. Trimming left V 2 bases short and J 1 base short, with 15 bases between. Germline V CDR1 and CDR2: SGHDT, YYEEEE. CDR3 sequence reads: CASSFWGKRQNTEAFF. The DNA for the CDR3 is TGTGCCAGCAGCTTTTGGGGGAAAAGACAGAACACTGAAGCTTTCTTT. The whole variable domain, remainder taken from reference TRBV5-6 and TRBJ1-1, is DAGVTQSPTHLIKTRGQQVTLRCSPKSGHDTVSWYQQALGQGPQFIFQYYEEEERQRGNFPDRFSGHQFPNYSSELNVNALLLGDSALYLCASSFWGKRQNTEAFFGQGTRLTVV.

This clone was counted once. The rearrangement links TRBV7-8 to TRBJ1-5; possibly TRBD1 for D (5 bases). CDR3 size: 17 residues. Germline V gene sequence: CDR1 SGHVS, CDR2 FQNEAQ. Deletions cut 4 bases from V and 0 bases from J, with 16 bases between. CDR3 residues: CASSSRQGSPSNQPQHF. The CDR3 DNA reads as TGTGCCAGCAGCTCACGTCAGGGAAGTCCTAGCAATCAGCCCCAGCATTTT.